Presented here are 18 T cell receptor beta chains from one specimen sequenced in a study of control samples from healthy donors and cancer patients. Produced via immunoSEQ multiplex PCR; TCRdb's table is partial and in-frame only. The table has fewer than 100,000 clones, about four fifths seen once. Sequences were obtained from blood. The source is a man aged 60-69 years in good health.

The chain joins TRBV11-2 to TRBJ2-3; no clear D gene. CDR1 is SGHAT, CDR2 FQNNGV, per germline. There are 16 residues in the CDR3. V dropped 5 bases and J dropped 6 bases, with 21 bases sitting between them. The CDR3 region is CASSHRSFRRVDTQYF. The CDR3 bases are TGTGCCAGCAGCCATAGGAGCTTTAGGAGAGTGGATACGCAGTATTTT.

The V gene is TRBV27, the J gene TRBJ1-2; D is ambiguous. The germline V gene encodes CDR1 MNHEY and CDR2 SMNVEV (reference sequence). This CDR3 has 14 amino acids. V lost 0 bases, J lost 4 bases, and 9 bases lay in between. DNA for the CDR3: TGTGCCAGCAGTTTATCTGGGATTGGCTATGGCTACACCTTC. Its protein product is CASSLSGIGYGYTF.

This clone appeared a few times. The rearrangement links TRBV18 to TRBJ2-2; no clear D gene. Germline-derived CDR1 and CDR2 are KGHSH and LQKENI. V was shortened by 1 base and J by 5 bases, with 5 bases between the two germline ends. The CDR3 sequence is 13 residues long. The CDR3 protein is CASSPHGTGELFF. The CDR3 DNA reads as TGTGCCAGCTCACCACACGGGACCGGGGAGCTGTTTTTT.

This clone was recorded once. The V and J genes are TRBV30 and TRBJ1-2; D remains unclear. CDR1 and CDR2 (germline): GTSNPN, SVGIG (reference sequence). The CDR3 runs to 13 residues. V lost 0 bases, J lost 7 bases, and 12 bases lay in between. CDR3 loop: CAWSVRTVSGYTF. The CDR3, as DNA: TGTGCCTGGAGTGTAAGGACGGTCTCTGGCTACACCTTC.

The gene calls are TRBV6-1 and TRBJ1-2; maybe TRBD1 (6 bases). CDR3 length: 17 amino acids. Germline V gene sequence: CDR1 MNHNS, CDR2 SASEGT. V gave up 0 bases and J gave up 6 bases, with 20 bases separating them. This chain's CDR3 is CASSEAFGQLLEDGYTF. In DNA form, the CDR3 reads TGTGCCAGCAGTGAAGCCTTCGGACAGCTTCTTGAGGATGGCTACACCTTC.

This rearrangement joins TRBV7-9 to TRBJ1-2; 7 bases are a match to TRBD1. This CDR3 has 15 amino acids. Germline V gene lookup returns CDR1 SEHNR and CDR2 FQNEAQ (reference sequence). With 5 bases clipped from V and 4 bases from J, the junction kept 10 bases outside the gene matches. CDR3 bases: TGTGCCAGCAGCCTCCGACAGGGCATCCCCTATGGCTACACCTTC. It specifies CASSLRQGIPYGYTF.

This chain connects TRBV7-9 to TRBJ2-3; 9 nucleotides line up with TRBD2. V lost 5 bases and J lost 6; bases outside the gene matches: 15. Germline V CDR1 and CDR2: SEHNR, FQNEAQ (reference sequence). There are 17 residues in the CDR3. The CDR3 DNA follows: TGTGCCAGCAGCCTCCCCAGGGGCGGGAGGGCCCGGGATACGCAGTATTTT. Its protein product is CASSLPRGGRARDTQYF.

V is TRBV3-1 (or the pseudogene TRBV3-2) and J is TRBJ2-1; D possibly matches TRBD1 or TRBD2 (5 bases each). Germline CDR1 and CDR2: LGHDT and YNNKEL (reference sequence). Trimming pared 1 base from V and 0 bases from J, leaving 13 bases between. The CDR3 sequence is 17 residues long. CDR3 coding DNA: TGTGCCAGCAGCCAAGCAATCGGGACGAGCTCCTACAATGAGCAGTTCTTC. Its translation: CASSQAIGTSSYNEQFF.

The V call is TRBV3-1 (or the pseudogene TRBV3-2), the J call TRBJ2-1; D not certain. Trimming took 0 bases from V and 5 from J, leaving 14 bases between them. CDR1 and CDR2 (germline): LGHDT, YNNKEL (reference sequence). The CDR3 extends over 16 amino acids. CDR3 region: CASSQDTAVPNNEQFF. For the CDR3, the DNA is TGTGCCAGCAGCCAAGATACGGCGGTTCCTAACAATGAGCAGTTCTTC.

This clone was detected once. The sample contains more than one DNA sequence encoding this CDR3. This chain joins TRBV9 and TRBJ2-5, with 7 bases fitting TRBD1. Germline CDR1 and CDR2: SGDLS and YYNGEE. The CDR3 runs 14 residues. V gave up 0 bases and J gave up 1 base; unmatched junction bases: 0. CDR3: CASSVGQGQETQYF. DNA for the CDR3: TGTGCCAGCAGCGTAGGACAGGGCCAAGAGACCCAGTACTTC.

The chain uses TRBV15 and TRBJ1-1; no reliable D call. The CDR3 length is 14 residues. Germline V gene data show CDR1 as LNHNV and CDR2 as YYDKDF (reference sequence). Trimming took 8 bases from V and 2 from J, leaving 15 bases between them. The CDR3 protein is CATGRRPANTEAFF. The CDR3 region has the DNA TGTGCCACCGGTCGACGACCCGCAAACACTGAAGCTTTCTTT.

The V gene is TRBV5-1, the J gene TRBJ1-2, with 7 bases fitting TRBD1. The CDR3 is 16 amino acids. Germline V gene data show CDR1 as SGHRS and CDR2 as YFSETQ. With 4 bases clipped from V and 3 bases from J, the junction kept 12 bases outside the gene matches. The CDR3 DNA reads TGCGCCAGCAGCATAAAACCAGGGGGGTACGACTATGGCTACACCTTC. This sequence encodes CASSIKPGGYDYGYTF.

This clone has only one observation. V and J are TRBV7-9 and TRBJ1-2; D possibly corresponds to TRBD1 (6 bases). Trimming pared 1 base from V and 2 bases from J, leaving 14 bases between. Germline V gene sequence: CDR1 SEHNR, CDR2 FQNEAQ (reference sequence). This CDR3 contains 16 residues. CDR3 sequence reads: CASSLGLGRGNYGYTF. Written as DNA, the CDR3 is TGTGCCAGCAGCTTAGGTCTGGGCAGGGGAAACTATGGCTACACCTTC.

With regard to this clone: This specimen includes other DNA sequences encoding the same CDR3. V gene TRBV6-5 combines with J gene TRBJ1-4, with D possibly TRBD1 on 5 matching bases. Trimming removed 2 bases at V and 8 bases at J, with 9 bases between. Per germline, CDR1 MNHEY and CDR2 SVGAGI. The CDR3 covers 13 residues. This CDR3 reads CASSYRGREKLFF. As DNA, the CDR3 is TGTGCCAGCAGTTACCGGGGGAGGGAAAAACTGTTTTTT.

This sequence joins TRBV28 and TRBJ2-4, with unresolved D. Germline loops: CDR1 MDHEN, CDR2 SYDVKM. V lost 3 bases, J lost 0 bases, and 15 bases lay in between. The CDR3 spans 17 residues. The CDR3, as DNA: TGTGCCAGCAGTTTTGTGGCGAAGGGTTTAGCCAAAAACATTCAGTACTTC. Amino acids: CASSFVAKGLAKNIQYF. Full variable domain (outside the CDR3, taken from reference TRBV28 and TRBJ2-4): DVKVTQSSRYLVKRTGEKVFLECVQDMDHENMFWYRQDPGLGLRLIYFSYDVKMKEKGDIPEGYSVSREKKERFSLILESASTNQTSMYLCASSFVAKGLAKNIQYFGAGTRLSVL.

The chain links TRBV29-1 to TRBJ1-4; 7 bases are shared with TRBD1. The CDR3 has 12 amino acids. Trimming removed 7 bases from V and 5 bases from J; junction bases left unmatched: 4. Germline CDR1 reads SQVTM; CDR2 reads ANQGSEA. In nucleotides, the CDR3 is TGCAGCGGTCAGGGGGGGAATGAAAAACTGTTTTTT. Protein: CSGQGGNEKLFF.

The chain employs TRBV5-4 and TRBJ1-1; D might be TRBD1 (6 bases). The CDR3 spans 13 residues. CDR1 SGHNT and CDR2 YYREEE come from the germline V gene (reference sequence). V was cut by 3 bases and J by 5 bases, with 11 bases left in between. The CDR3 is CASSSQGRTEAFF. The CDR3, as DNA: TGTGCCAGCAGCTCACAGGGTCGGACTGAAGCTTTCTTT.

The V call is TRBV5-1, the J call TRBJ2-1; the match to TRBD1 covers 11 bases. Germline V gene lookup returns CDR1 SGHRS and CDR2 YFSETQ. V was pared by 1 base and J by 6 bases, with 3 bases of the junction left unmatched. This CDR3 is 15 amino acids long. CDR3 protein: CASSLLGTGGNEQFF. The CDR3 DNA reads TGCGCCAGCAGCTTGCTCGGGACAGGGGGCAATGAGCAGTTCTTC.